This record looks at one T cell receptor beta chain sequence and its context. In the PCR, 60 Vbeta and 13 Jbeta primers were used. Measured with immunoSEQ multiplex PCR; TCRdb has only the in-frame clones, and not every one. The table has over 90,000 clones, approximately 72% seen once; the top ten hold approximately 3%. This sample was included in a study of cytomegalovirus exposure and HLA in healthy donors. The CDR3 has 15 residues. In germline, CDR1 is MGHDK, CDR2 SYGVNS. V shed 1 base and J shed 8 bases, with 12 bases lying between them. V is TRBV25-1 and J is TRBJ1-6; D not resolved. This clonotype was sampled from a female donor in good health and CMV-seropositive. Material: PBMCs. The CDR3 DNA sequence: TGTGCCAGCAGTGAATTCTCCGGGGATCATTCACCCCTCCACTTT. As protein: CASSEFSGDHSPLHF. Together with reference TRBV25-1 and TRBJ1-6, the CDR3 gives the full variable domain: EADIYQTPRYLVIGTGKKITLECSQTMGHDKMYWYQQDPGMELHLIHYSYGVNSTEKGDLSSESTVSRIRTEHFPLTLESARPSHTSQYLCASSEFSGDHSPLHFGNGTRLTVT.